A single sample is the source of the 29 T cell receptor beta chains below, sequenced in a study of patients and donors after allogeneic stem cell transplantation. TCRdb processed the RT-PCR reads anew with MiXCR; each CDR3 protein has one entry. In the table there are 920,000 or so distinct CDR3 sequences, roughly 18% of which are singletons. Specimen: blood, either unsorted or a sorted T cell fraction (not recorded which). The receptors stem from a human donor who was either an allogeneic HSCT recipient or a stem cell or donor lymphocyte infusion donor (not recorded which). It is not recorded whose cells these are; they may come from a transplant donor.

The rearrangement joins TRBV7-2 to TRBJ1-2, with D uncertain. CDR1 SGHTA and CDR2 FQGNSA come from the germline V gene. The CDR3 covers 11 residues. V was cut by 5 bases and J by 5 bases, with 6 bases left in between. The CDR3 nucleotides are TGTGCCAGCAGCGTCTTTTATGGCTACACCTTC. It encodes CASSVFYGYTF.

Written as DNA, the CDR3 is TGTGCCAGCAGTCCACGTATTAACAAACTAAACTATGGCTACACCTTC. Protein: CASSPRINKLNYGYTF. The rearrangement links TRBV27 to TRBJ1-2; D call uncertain. V was cut by 5 bases and J by 2 bases, with 18 bases left in between. CDR1 and CDR2 (germline): MNHEY, SMNVEV (reference sequence). This CDR3 has 16 amino acids.

This clonotype occurred once. V and J are TRBV18 and TRBJ2-5; D gene uncertain. Between the trimmed V and J ends, which lost 6 bases and 3 bases, there was a span of 23 bases. Looked up from germline, CDR1 is KGHSH and CDR2 is LQKENI. CDR3 length: 17 amino acids. The CDR3 region is CASSKVYGQTQKETQYF. CDR3 DNA: TGTGCCAGCTCTAAAGTTTATGGGCAGACTCAAAAAGAGACCCAGTACTTC.

This clonotype showed up many times. Relative to the germline gene, one junction end is altered; a read error may explain this. The rearrangement uses TRBV5-1 and TRBJ2-3; D ambiguous. Germline CDR1 and CDR2: SGHRS and YFSETQ. CDR3 length: 13 amino acids. CDR3 loop: CASSSTSTDTQYF. The CDR3 nucleotides read TGTGCCAGCAGTTCCACATCGACAGATACGCAGTATTTT.

This clonotype has more than one count but fewer than ten. The DNA of the CDR3 is TGTGCCAGCAGGGGGGGGTGGGTAGCTTTCTTT. Translated: CASRGGWVAFF. V is TRBV12-3 or TRBV12-4 and J is TRBJ1-1, with D possibly TRBD1 on 5 matching bases. The length of the CDR3 is 11 residues. The ends were cut back, 6 bases at V and 10 bases at J, with 12 bases in the middle.

The CDR3 protein is CASGGPYNTGELFF. CDR3 coding DNA: TGCGCCAGCGGCGGACCCTATAACACCGGGGAGCTGTTTTTT. This chain links TRBV5-1 with TRBJ2-2; unclear D gene. The V gene's germline CDR1 is SGHRS and CDR2 YFSETQ. This CDR3 contains 14 residues. Trimming stripped 7 bases from V and 2 bases from J, with 12 bases between.

This clonotype was seen a few times. This chain joins TRBV4-3 and TRBJ1-4; D gene uncertain. V was trimmed by 0 bases and J by 8 bases, leaving 10 bases between them. The length of the CDR3 is 14 residues. In germline, CDR1 is LGHNA, CDR2 YSLEER. CDR3: CASSQDVAAEKLFF. CDR3 DNA: TGCGCCAGCAGCCAAGACGTGGCAGCCGAAAAACTGTTTTTT.

This clonotype was counted a single time. V is TRBV20-1 and J is TRBJ1-2; 11 nucleotides match TRBD1. V dropped 1 base and J dropped 6; count of bases not matched to a gene: 1. CDR1 and CDR2 (germline): DFQATT, SNEGSKA (reference sequence). CDR3 length: 13 amino acids. As DNA, the CDR3 is TGCAGTGCTAGAGGGGACAGGGGGGATGGCTACACCTTC. It specifies CSARGDRGDGYTF.

The chain carries TRBV4-2 and TRBJ2-3; D call uncertain. Trimming removed 0 bases from V and 10 bases from J, with 14 bases in between. This CDR3 spans 14 amino acids. CDR1 is LGHNA and CDR2 is YNFKEQ in the germline V gene. CDR3 nucleotide sequence: TGTGCCAGCAGCCAAGATAGTACAAGTTCTGCGCAGTATTTT. The encoded protein is CASSQDSTSSAQYF.

This rearrangement joins TRBV3-1 to TRBJ1-2; D might be TRBD1 (6 bases). Germline CDR1 reads LGHDT; CDR2 reads YNNKEL (reference sequence). Trimming removed 0 bases at V and 4 bases at J, with 21 bases between. The CDR3 extends over 18 amino acids. The CDR3 loop is CASSQDGTPGWGSYGYTF. The CDR3 coding sequence is TGTGCCAGCAGCCAAGACGGGACACCAGGATGGGGTTCCTATGGCTACACCTTC.

This clonotype was recorded a few times. The chain combines TRBV12-3 or TRBV12-4 with TRBJ2-3; D is possibly TRBD1 (5 bases). The CDR3 length is 15 residues. The V end lost 7 bases, the J end lost 0 bases, and 14 bases lay between the germline ends. This chain's CDR3 is CASTIGDTSTDTQYF. The CDR3 nucleotides are TGTGCCAGCACCATAGGGGATACCAGCACAGATACGCAGTATTTT.

The chain has TRBV20-1 and TRBJ2-7; D is undetermined. This CDR3 has 13 amino acids. Trimming removed 0 bases at V and 7 bases at J, with 13 bases between. The V gene's germline CDR1 is DFQATT and CDR2 SNEGSKA (reference sequence). The CDR3 protein is CSARDLLTGEQYF. The CDR3 nucleotides read TGCAGTGCTAGAGATTTACTCACCGGGGAGCAGTACTTC.

The chain employs TRBV6-1 and TRBJ1-1; D call uncertain. This CDR3 spans 17 amino acids. V lost 5 bases and J lost 4, with 23 bases in between. Germline loops: CDR1 MNHNS, CDR2 SASEGT. The CDR3 spells CASSLRLQAGRPTEAFF. CDR3 DNA: TGTGCCAGCAGTCTCCGGTTGCAGGCCGGGAGGCCCACTGAAGCTTTCTTT.

As regards this clonotype: A read error may produce the germline difference seen at one junction end. V usage is TRBV20-1 and J usage is TRBJ2-1; D may be TRBD2 (5 bases). The CDR3 sequence is 11 residues long. Germline loops: CDR1 DFQATT, CDR2 SNEGSKA (reference sequence). The chain's CDR3 is CSAGLRPEQLF. The CDR3 region has the DNA TGCAGTGCTGGACTCCGCCCGGAGCAGCTCTTC.

This clonotype was recorded a few times. This chain connects TRBV25-1 to TRBJ2-1; 7 bases line up with TRBD1. Germline trimming cut 1 base from V and 5 bases from J; bases unmatched to any gene: 8. In germline, CDR1 is MGHDK, CDR2 SYGVNS. This CDR3 is built from 16 residues. CDR3 bases: TGTGCCAGCAGTGAATCCGGATTCGGGACAGACAATGAGCAGTTCTTC. Its translation is CASSESGFGTDNEQFF.

There are a few counts of this clonotype. The rearrangement joins TRBV5-6 to TRBJ1-1; maybe TRBD1 (5 bases). Looked up from germline, CDR1 is SGHDT and CDR2 is YYEEEE. This CDR3 region has 14 residues. Trimming took off 5 bases at V and 4 bases at J, with 15 bases between the two ends. In nucleotides, the CDR3 is TGTGCCAGCAGTTCGGGGGGACGGACCACTGAAGCTTTCTTT. This codes for CASSSGGRTTEAFF.

This clonotype was seen a few times. V usage is TRBV5-1 and J usage is TRBJ2-3, with D hard to call. Trimming removed 0 bases from V and 6 bases from J, with 11 bases in between. CDR1 SGHRS and CDR2 YFSETQ come from the germline V gene. This CDR3 comprises 14 residues. The CDR3 loop is CASSLGSLPDTQYF. In DNA form, the CDR3 reads TGCGCCAGCAGCTTGGGTTCCCTACCGGATACGCAGTATTTT.

This clonotype was seen at least ten times. The gene calls are TRBV28 and TRBJ2-2; D is undetermined. CDR1 MDHEN and CDR2 SYDVKM come from the germline V gene. V shed 5 bases and J shed 3 bases, with 10 bases lying between them. The CDR3 extends over 14 amino acids. CDR3 DNA sequence: TGTGCCAGCAGTCCCGCATTGTACACCGGGGAGCTGTTTTTT. Encoded protein: CASSPALYTGELFF.

This rearrangement joins TRBV12-3 or TRBV12-4 to TRBJ2-7, with TRBD1 matching 7 bases. CDR3 length equals 16 residues. With V trimmed by 5 bases and J by 0 bases, 10 bases remained unmatched. CDR3 in amino acids: CASSRRTWTGSYEQYF. The CDR3 region has the DNA TGTGCCAGCAGTCGCCGGACTTGGACAGGCTCCTACGAGCAGTACTTC.

This clonotype has more than one count but fewer than ten. V usage is TRBV20-1 and J usage is TRBJ2-3; no clear D gene. Per germline, CDR1 DFQATT and CDR2 SNEGSKA (reference sequence). Between the trimmed V and J ends, which lost 0 bases and 0 bases, there was a span of 7 bases. This CDR3 contains 14 residues. DNA of the CDR3: TGCAGTGCTAGAGAACTTATTAGCACAGATACGCAGTATTTT. Its translation is CSARELISTDTQYF.

This clonotype showed up just a few times. The chain carries TRBV9 and TRBJ2-3, with TRBD2 as a possible D gene (7 bases). The CDR3 spans 15 residues. Germline V gene sequence: CDR1 SGDLS, CDR2 YYNGEE. V lost 3 bases and J lost 2, with 13 bases in between. Here the CDR3 reads CASSGGGWATDTQYF. The DNA of the CDR3 is TGTGCCAGCAGCGGCGGGGGCTGGGCCACAGATACGCAGTATTTT.

The V gene is TRBV20-1, the J gene TRBJ2-3; 13 bases align to TRBD2. In germline, CDR1 is DFQATT, CDR2 SNEGSKA (reference sequence). The junction had 13 bases not matched to a gene; V was cut back by 3 bases and J by 4 bases. The CDR3 has 18 residues. The CDR3, as DNA: TGCAGTGCTAGGGAACTAGCGGGGGGGCCTGGAGTCGCAGATACGCAGTATTTT. Translating gives CSARELAGGPGVADTQYF.

This clonotype has more than one count but fewer than ten. This chain joins TRBV10-3 and TRBJ1-2, with unresolved D. Trimming shortened V by 6 bases and J by 0 bases, and 17 bases separated the two germline ends. Per the germline V gene, CDR1 is ENHRY and CDR2 is SYGVKD. The length of the CDR3 is 16 residues. Here the CDR3 DNA reads TGTGCCATCAGGGCCCCGGAAGAGGCCACTAACTATGGCTACACCTTC. It yields the protein CAIRAPEEATNYGYTF.

V gene TRBV23-1 combines with J gene TRBJ2-7; D is unresolved. TRBV23-1 is marked as an open reading frame, function uncertain. The V and J ends lost 2 bases and 4 bases respectively, with 18 bases between them. This CDR3 is built from 16 residues. CDR3 nucleotides: TGCGCCAGCAGTCAAAACCGGGCCGTTCGCCAATACGAGCAGTACTTC. It codes for CASSQNRAVRQYEQYF.

This chain joins TRBV6-2 or TRBV6-3 and TRBJ2-1; either TRBD1 or TRBD2 may fit D (5 bases each). Germline loops: CDR1 MNHEY, CDR2 SVGEGT. There are 14 residues in the CDR3. Trimming took 2 bases from V and 3 from J, leaving 8 bases between them. The CDR3 DNA is TGTGCCAGCAGTTACGGGGGATACTACAATGAGCAGTTCTTC. Protein sequence: CASSYGGYYNEQFF.

This clonotype was seen at least ten times. The chain employs TRBV5-6 and TRBJ1-6, with 9 bases identical to TRBD1. Trimming took 0 bases from V and 8 from J; bases not matched to a gene: 0. CDR1 is SGHDT, CDR2 YYEEEE, per germline. The CDR3 spans 14 residues. CDR3 sequence reads: CASSLGQGDSPLHF. CDR3 DNA: TGTGCCAGCAGCTTGGGACAGGGGGATTCACCCCTCCACTTT.

The rearrangement uses TRBV11-2 and TRBJ2-7; weak D call: TRBD1 (6 bases). Germline V gives CDR1 SGHAT, CDR2 FQNNGV. The CDR3 runs to 14 residues. Between the trimmed V and J ends, which lost 3 bases and 1 base, there was a span of 10 bases. CDR3 loop: CASSFQGHSYEQYF. The CDR3 DNA sequence: TGTGCCAGCAGCTTTCAGGGACATTCCTACGAGCAGTACTTC.

V usage is TRBV11-2 and J usage is TRBJ2-7; D remains ambiguous. Germline loops: CDR1 SGHAT, CDR2 FQNNGV. The CDR3 spans 14 residues. V lost 6 bases and J 2 bases, leaving 14 bases between the germline ends. The CDR3: CASRPSRTPYEQYF. DNA of the CDR3: TGTGCCAGCAGACCTTCGAGGACCCCCTACGAGCAGTACTTC.

This clonotype has more than one count but fewer than ten. The chain carries TRBV10-3 and TRBJ2-3; 12 bases agree with TRBD2. Germline CDR1 reads ENHRY; CDR2 reads SYGVKD. V lost 9 bases, J lost 3 bases, and 1 base stayed unmatched. CDR3 length: 13 amino acids. The CDR3 loop reads CAMGTSGTDTQYF. The CDR3 nucleotides read TGTGCCATGGGGACTAGCGGGACAGATACGCAGTATTTT.